Included here is one T cell receptor beta chain sequence, with context. The antigen is undetermined. This specimen comes from a study of PD-L1 blockade in urothelial cancer. Synthetic spike-ins, TCR analog templates, were added into each PCR. Sequenced by immunoSEQ multiplex PCR; TCRdb stores in-frame clones only, minus some. This sample has approximately 86,000 clones, with about 82% found just once. Study results and limitations: Lower pretreatment blood TCR clonality, under the median, predicted better survival, researchers reported. When measured at 3 weeks, tumor-associated blood clones expanded more in durable-benefit patients.

Time point indicated: pretreatment peripheral blood. Sequences were derived from PBMCs, sampled around atezolizumab (anti-PD-L1) treatment. This clonotype was sampled from a man aged 40-55 years with urothelial cancer.

The CDR3 DNA is TGTGCCAGCAGTTACGGGACAGGAAACATTCAGTACTTC. The encoded protein is CASSYGTGNIQYF. The J gene is TRBJ2-4, the V gene TRBV6-5, with 8 bases fitting TRBD1. With 2 bases clipped from V and 6 bases from J, the junction kept 0 bases outside the gene matches. The CDR3 has 13 residues. CDR1 and CDR2 from the germline V gene are MNHEY and SVGAGI.